This TCR beta chain is from a study of T cell repertoires in cytomegalovirus infection. TCRdb used MiXCR to reprocess the reads, holding one entry per CDR3 protein. The table lists hundreds of thousands of distinct CDR3 sequences, around 35% of them singletons, with 15% to 20% in the top ten. CDR1 and CDR2 (germline): KGHDR, SFDVKD. V was pared by 3 bases and J by 0 bases, with 0 bases between. The CDR3 totals 12 residues. On this clonotype: Its antigen is unknown.

The genes are TRBV24-1 and TRBJ2-3, with no clear D. The source material was cultured PBMCs, sampled from culture after CMV antigen stimulation. This receptor was obtained from a human donor in good health (CMV status not recorded). Some clones in this sample may be carry-over from other donors' samples. The CDR3, as DNA: TGTGCCACCAGTGATAGCACAGATACGCAGTATTTT. As protein: CATSDSTDTQYF.